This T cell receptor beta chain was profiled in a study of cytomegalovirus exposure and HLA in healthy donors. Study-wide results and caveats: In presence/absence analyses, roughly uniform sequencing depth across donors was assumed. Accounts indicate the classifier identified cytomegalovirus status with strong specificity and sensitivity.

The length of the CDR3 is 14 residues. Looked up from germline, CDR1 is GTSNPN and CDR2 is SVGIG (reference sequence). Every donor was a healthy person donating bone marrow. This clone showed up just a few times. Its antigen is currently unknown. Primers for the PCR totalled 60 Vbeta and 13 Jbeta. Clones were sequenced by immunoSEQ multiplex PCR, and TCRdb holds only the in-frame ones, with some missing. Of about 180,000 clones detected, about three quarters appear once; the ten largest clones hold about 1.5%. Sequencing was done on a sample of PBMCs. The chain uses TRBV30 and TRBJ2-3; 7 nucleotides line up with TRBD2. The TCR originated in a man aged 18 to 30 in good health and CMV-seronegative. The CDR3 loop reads CGWRRGSRPDTQYF. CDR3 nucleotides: TGTGGTTGGAGGCGCGGGAGTCGGCCAGATACGCAGTATTTT.